This T cell receptor beta chain was identified during a study of identical twins. Healthy Caucasian donors formed the entire cohort. TCRdb used MiXCR to reprocess the 5' RACE reads, holding one entry per CDR3 protein. The profile shows approximately 190,000 distinct CDR3 sequences, about 15% of them singletons. The CDR3 length is 12 residues. Germline assignment: CDR1 SQVTM and CDR2 ANQGSEA. Between the trimmed V and J ends, which lost 5 bases and 7 bases, there was a span of 14 bases. This clonotype was detected a few times. A further study also used this sample, focusing on T cells expressing NK-cell markers. From that paper: Restriction of the sorted population to alpha-beta TCR T cells was achieved in several experiments with an anti-gamma-delta TCR antibody. Unclear, still, was the HCMV specificity of the expanded NKG2C+ T cell clones.

The sample comprised CD8+ T cells sorted from blood. The TCR originated in a woman under 30 in good health. V is TRBV29-1 and J is TRBJ1-2; D possibly corresponds to TRBD1 (5 bases). As DNA, the CDR3 is TGCAGCGTTCCACAAGGGGTGGGTGGCTACACCTTC. Protein product: CSVPQGVGGYTF.